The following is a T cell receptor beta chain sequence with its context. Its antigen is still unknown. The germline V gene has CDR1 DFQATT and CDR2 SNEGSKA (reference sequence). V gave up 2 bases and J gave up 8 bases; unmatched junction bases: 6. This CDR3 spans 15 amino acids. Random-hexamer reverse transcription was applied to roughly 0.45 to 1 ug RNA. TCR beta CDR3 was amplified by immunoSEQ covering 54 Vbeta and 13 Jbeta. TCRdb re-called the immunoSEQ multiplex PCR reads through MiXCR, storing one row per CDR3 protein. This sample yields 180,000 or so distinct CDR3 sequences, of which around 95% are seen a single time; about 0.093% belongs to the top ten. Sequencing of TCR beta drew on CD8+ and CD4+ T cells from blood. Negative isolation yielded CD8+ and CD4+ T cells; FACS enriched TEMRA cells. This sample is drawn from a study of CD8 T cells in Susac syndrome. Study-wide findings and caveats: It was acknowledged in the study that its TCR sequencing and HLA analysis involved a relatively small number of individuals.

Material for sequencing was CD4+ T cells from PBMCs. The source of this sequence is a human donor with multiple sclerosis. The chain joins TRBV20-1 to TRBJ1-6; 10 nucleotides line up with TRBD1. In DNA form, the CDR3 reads TGCAGTGCTAGAATTCGTGGGACAGGGGATTCACCCCTCCACTTT. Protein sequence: CSARIRGTGDSPLHF.